This T cell receptor beta chain was sequenced during a study of chemoradiotherapy in HPV16-positive cancers. Study-wide findings and caveats: Non-HPV-specific T cells did not expand in tumors during treatment, whereas candidate HPV-specific clones and E7-related motifs did. HPV-specific T cells were functionally defined from only a couple of HPV16-positive patients.

Produced via immunoSEQ multiplex PCR; TCRdb's table is partial and in-frame only. The sample has 900 or so clones; roughly 84% are singletons. Germline V gene data show CDR1 as SQVTM and CDR2 as ANQGSEA. CDR3 length: 13 amino acids. Trimming pared 4 bases from V and 6 bases from J, leaving 14 bases between. Points on this clone: Antigen: not known.

The chain combines TRBV29-1 with TRBJ2-3; D unresolved. The input for sequencing was tumor tissue, taken from a patient who underwent chemoradiotherapy. The clonotype originates from a human donor with HPV-associated anogenital cancer. The CDR3 DNA reads TGCAGCGTTGGGGTGGCGACCGGGGATACGCAGTATTTT. It is translated as CSVGVATGDTQYF.